The 16 T cell receptor beta chains in this list originate from one sample, sequenced in a study of shared clonotypes between healthy human individuals. Measured with immunoSEQ multiplex PCR; TCRdb has only the in-frame clones, and not every one. Of about 1 million clones listed, 70% to 80% are singletons. Input material: memory CD4+ T cells sorted from blood. Subset: CD45RA-negative fraction. All receptors come from a man aged 18 to 29 in good health.

This chain joins TRBV6-4 and TRBJ2-1, with 10 bases aligning to TRBD2. V shed 6 bases and J 6 bases; nucleotides not matched to a gene: 11. Germline V gene data show CDR1 as MRHNA and CDR2 as SNTAGT. The CDR3 length is 16 residues. DNA for the CDR3: TGTGCCAGCAGCAGGAACATAGCGGGGGGCCCCAATGAGCAGTTCTTC. It is translated as CASSRNIAGGPNEQFF.

This clone occurred once. The V call is TRBV2, the J call TRBJ1-4, with D unresolved. Trimming removed 6 bases at V and 4 bases at J, with 12 bases between. The germline V gene has CDR1 SNHLY and CDR2 FYNNEI. The CDR3 has 14 amino acids. The CDR3 DNA reads as TGTGCCAGCAGAACCGGCGGCCTTAATGAAAAACTGTTTTTT. Protein: CASRTGGLNEKLFF.

Of note for this clone: Different DNA sequences within this sample yield the same CDR3. The J gene is TRBJ2-5, the V gene TRBV30; tentatively, D is TRBD2 (5 bases). The ends were cut back, 1 base at V and 0 bases at J, with 6 bases in the middle. The CDR3 sequence is 13 residues long. Germline CDR1 reads GTSNPN; CDR2 reads SVGIG (reference sequence). The CDR3 DNA follows: TGTGCCTGGAGTGGAGGGTACCAAGAGACCCAGTACTTC. Amino acid sequence: CAWSGGYQETQYF. The full variable domain, completed using reference TRBV30 and TRBJ2-5, is SQTIHQWPATLVQPVGSPLSLECTVEGTSNPNLYWYRQAAGRGLQLLFYSVGIGQISSEVPQNLSASRPQDRQFILSSKKLLLSDSGFYLCAWSGGYQETQYFGPGTRLLVL.

The CDR3 DNA is TGTGCCAGCAGCCCCGTGGGGACGGCGATCTCCTACGAGCAGTACTTC. Translating gives CASSPVGTAISYEQYF. The J gene is TRBJ2-7, the V gene TRBV9; possibly TRBD1 or TRBD2 for D (5 bases each). The length of the CDR3 is 16 residues. CDR1 and CDR2 (germline): SGDLS, YYNGEE. Trimming removed 4 bases at V and 0 bases at J, with 17 bases between.

The rearrangement joins TRBV9 to TRBJ2-1; TRBD2 matches 11 bases. Germline V gene data show CDR1 as SGDLS and CDR2 as YYNGEE. With 2 bases clipped from V and 15 bases from J, the junction kept 7 bases outside the gene matches. The CDR3 totals 13 residues. CDR3 in DNA: TGTGCCAGCAGCGTGTCTAGCGGGGGGTCTTTGTTCTTC. Protein: CASSVSSGGSLFF.

V usage is TRBV29-1 and J usage is TRBJ2-1; 11 bases match TRBD2. V was clipped by 5 bases and J by 2 bases; unmatched bases: 8. The length of the CDR3 is 16 residues. Germline CDR1 and CDR2: SQVTM and ANQGSEA. CDR3 in amino acids: CSVRGSGRDTYNEQFF. The CDR3 nucleotides read TGCAGCGTTCGGGGTAGCGGGAGGGACACCTACAATGAGCAGTTCTTC.

The genes are TRBV21-1 and TRBJ2-7; the table names TRBD2, a call not compared with the DNA. TRBV21-1 is described as a pseudogene. The CDR3 covers 16 residues. The CDR3 DNA reads as TGTGCCAGCAGCAAAGGAACCCTAGCGGGGGAGGGGGAGCAGTACTTC. Protein: CASSKGTLAGEGEQYF.

V gene TRBV5-4 combines with J gene TRBJ2-5; 13 bases line up with TRBD2. Germline V CDR1 and CDR2: SGHNT, YYREEE (reference sequence). The CDR3 consists of 19 residues. The V segment lost 4 bases and the J segment 1 base; nucleotides outside the gene matches: 13. The CDR3 region is CASSPRQGTSGRGQETQYF. The CDR3 DNA follows: TGTGCCAGCAGCCCCCGACAGGGAACTAGCGGGAGGGGCCAAGAGACCCAGTACTTC. Looking up the rest from reference TRBV5-4 and TRBJ2-5 gives the full variable domain: ETGVTQSPTHLIKTRGQQVTLRCSSQSGHNTVSWYQQALGQGPQFIFQYYREEENGRGNFPPRFSGLQFPNYSSELNVNALELDDSALYLCASSPRQGTSGRGQETQYFGPGTRLLVL.

The V and J genes are TRBV7-9 and TRBJ2-7; 12 bases align to TRBD1. The CDR3 loop spans 16 amino acids. Germline CDR1 and CDR2: SEHNR and FQNEAQ (reference sequence). J lost 5 bases, V lost 5 bases, and 10 bases had no gene match. DNA of the CDR3: TGTGCCAGCAGCCACGTTGCCGGGACAGGGGGCGACGAGCAGTACTTC. Amino acid sequence: CASSHVAGTGGDEQYF.

The rearrangement uses TRBV9 and TRBJ1-2, with D possibly TRBD1 on 6 matching bases. The CDR3 consists of 14 residues. V lost 0 bases and J lost 6, with 12 bases in between. Germline lookup yields CDR1 SGDLS and CDR2 YYNGEE. CDR3 protein: CASSVASKGDGYTF. The CDR3 DNA reads TGTGCCAGCAGCGTAGCGAGCAAGGGGGATGGCTACACCTTC.

The chain links TRBV5-1 to TRBJ2-7; 8 bases are a match to TRBD1. The CDR3 spans 14 residues. The V gene's germline CDR1 is SGHRS and CDR2 YFSETQ. V gave up 2 bases and J gave up 7 bases; unmatched junction bases: 8. The CDR3, as DNA: TGCGCCAGCAGCTTTCAACAGGGGGTAGGAGAGCAGTACTTC. Translating gives CASSFQQGVGEQYF. Combining the CDR3 with reference TRBV5-1 and TRBJ2-7 gives the whole variable domain KAGVTQTPRYLIKTRGQQVTLSCSPISGHRSVSWYQQTPGQGLQFLFEYFSETQRNKGNFPGRFSGRQFSNSRSEMNVSTLELGDSALYLCASSFQQGVGEQYFGPGTRLTVT.

The chain links TRBV6-1 to TRBJ1-1; 10 bases match TRBD1. V dropped 2 bases and J dropped 10; count of bases not matched to a gene: 10. Germline loops: CDR1 MNHNS, CDR2 SASEGT. CDR3 size: 15 residues. The CDR3 sequence is CASSESGTGANRAFF. CDR3 bases: TGTGCCAGCAGTGAATCCGGGACAGGGGCGAACAGAGCTTTCTTT.

V usage is TRBV7-9 and J usage is TRBJ2-1; 7 bases agree with TRBD2. With 3 bases clipped from V and 2 bases from J, the junction kept 4 bases outside the gene matches. This CDR3 spans 15 amino acids. The V gene's germline CDR1 is SEHNR and CDR2 FQNEAQ (reference sequence). CDR3 DNA sequence: TGTGCCAGCAGCTTGGGTCTAGCGGCCTACAATGAGCAGTTCTTC. Residues: CASSLGLAAYNEQFF.

The chain couples TRBV27 to TRBJ1-5; the match to TRBD1 covers 10 bases. V was pared by 2 bases and J by 5 bases, with 9 bases of the junction left unmatched. This CDR3 region has 17 residues. The germline V gene has CDR1 MNHEY and CDR2 SMNVEV (reference sequence). CDR3 protein: CASSLRGDRGLYQPQHF. DNA of the CDR3: TGTGCCAGCAGTTTAAGGGGAGACAGGGGGCTATATCAGCCCCAGCATTTT.

The chain links TRBV4-1 to TRBJ2-3, with a weak D call TRBD1 (6 bases). Trimming cost V 5 bases and J 2 bases, with 11 bases left between them. This CDR3 has 14 amino acids. In germline, CDR1 is MGHRA, CDR2 YSYEKL. The CDR3: CASSTGHLTDTQYF. In nucleotides, the CDR3 is TGCGCCAGCAGCACGGGACACCTCACAGATACGCAGTATTTT.

This clone came up once. The chain employs TRBV6-1 and TRBJ1-6; tentatively, D is TRBD1 (5 bases). The CDR3 loop spans 15 amino acids. Trimming removed 4 bases from V and 7 bases from J, with 14 bases in between. Germline CDR1 is MNHNS and CDR2 is SASEGT. CDR3 DNA: TGTGCCAGCAGTGCCCGACAGCCCACCAATTCACCCCTCCACTTT. It codes for CASSARQPTNSPLHF.